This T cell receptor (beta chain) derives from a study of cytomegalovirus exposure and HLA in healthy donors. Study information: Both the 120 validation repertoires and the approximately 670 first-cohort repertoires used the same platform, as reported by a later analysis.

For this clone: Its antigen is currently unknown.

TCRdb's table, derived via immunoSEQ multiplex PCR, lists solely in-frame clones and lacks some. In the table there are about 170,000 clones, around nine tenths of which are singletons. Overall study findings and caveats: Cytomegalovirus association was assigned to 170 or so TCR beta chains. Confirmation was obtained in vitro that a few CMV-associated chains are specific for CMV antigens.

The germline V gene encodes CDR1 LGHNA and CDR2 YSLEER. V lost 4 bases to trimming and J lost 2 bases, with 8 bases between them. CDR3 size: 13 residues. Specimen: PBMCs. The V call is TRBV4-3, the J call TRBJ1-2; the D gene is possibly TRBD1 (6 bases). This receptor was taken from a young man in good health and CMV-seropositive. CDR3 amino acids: CASSLDRNYGYTF. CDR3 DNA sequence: TGCGCCAGCAGCCTAGACAGGAACTATGGCTACACCTTC.